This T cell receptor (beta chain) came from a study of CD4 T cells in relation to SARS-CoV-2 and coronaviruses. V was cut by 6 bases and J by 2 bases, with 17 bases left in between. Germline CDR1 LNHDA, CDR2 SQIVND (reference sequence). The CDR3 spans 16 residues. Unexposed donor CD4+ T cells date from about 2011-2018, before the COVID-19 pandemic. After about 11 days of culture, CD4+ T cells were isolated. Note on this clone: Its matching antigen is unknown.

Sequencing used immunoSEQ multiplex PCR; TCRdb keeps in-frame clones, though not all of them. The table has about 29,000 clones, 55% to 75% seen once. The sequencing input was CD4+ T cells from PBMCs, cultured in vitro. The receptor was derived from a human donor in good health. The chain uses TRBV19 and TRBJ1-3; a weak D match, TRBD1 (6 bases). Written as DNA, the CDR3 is TGTGCCAGTAGCATAACTTACAGGGAGCCTGGAAACACCATATATTTT. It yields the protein CASSITYREPGNTIYF.